This entry features one T cell receptor (beta chain) sequence. The germline gives CDR1 SGHRS, CDR2 YFSETQ. After removal of 3 bases from V and 7 bases from J, the junction contained 12 bases not matched to a gene. This CDR3 has 16 residues. The data originate from a study of blood T cell repertoires in COVID-19. Study-wide background: COVID-19 samples collected from the United States, Italy and Spain covered acute and convalescent phases.

Libraries were prepared by immunoSEQ multiplex PCR; TCRdb keeps only in-frame clonotypes and omits some of them. The top ten hold about 8.2% of the sample, which has approximately 530,000 clones, roughly 89% seen once. One Seattle source followed patients from active infection through their disease course. The specimen sequenced was peripheral blood. The chain links TRBV5-1 to TRBJ1-4; TRBD1 matches 7 bases. The sequence was collected from a woman aged 45-60 years with COVID-19, enrolled during active disease. The DNA of the CDR3 is TGCGCCAGCAGCTCAACTCCGCAGGGGGGTTCTGAAAAACTGTTTTTT. It specifies CASSSTPQGGSEKLFF.